This TCR beta chain was found in a study of shared clonotypes between healthy human individuals. Study-wide context: Donors had three CD4 naive, three CD4 memory, two CD8 naive and one CD8 memory plate apiece. Whole-study findings and limits: Generally, naive subsets (rather than memory subsets) showed larger estimated richness. When naive CD4 clonotypes were compared across a handful of donors, around 5% were shared.

As to this clone: The antigen is not known.

CDR1 and CDR2 (germline): SGHDN, FVKESK. This CDR3 comprises 15 residues. V lost 4 bases and J lost 2; bases outside the gene matches: 8. The repertoire was sequenced with immunoSEQ multiplex PCR; TCRdb's copy has only in-frame clones and lacks some. In the table there are 2 million to 3 million clones, around 94% of which are singletons. The investigators split CD4+ cells into a CD45RA+ naive subset and a CD45RA-negative memory subset. The sequence came from a man aged 18 to 29 in good health. The V call is TRBV14, the J call TRBJ2-7, with TRBD1 matching 7 bases. The specimen sequenced was naive CD4+ T cells sorted from blood. As to subset: CD45RA+ positively selected. Written as DNA, the CDR3 is TGTGCCAGCAGCCTTCGACAGACAGGGCCCTACGAGCAGTACTTC. Translated, it gives CASSLRQTGPYEQYF.